A single sample gave rise to the 17 T cell receptor beta chains below, sequenced in a study of Graves' ophthalmopathy and Graves' hyperthyroidism. Researchers took RNA transcripts and amplified TCR beta CDR3 regions from them. HTBI-primed RT-PCR formed the first round, and a multiplex PCR formed the second. TCRdb re-called the multiplex PCR reads through MiXCR, storing one row per CDR3 protein. The sample lists a few hundred thousand distinct CDR3 sequences; about 18% were seen once. Sequenced: peripheral blood. These receptors came from an adult woman with stable Graves' hyperthyroidism.

This chain uses TRBV12-3 or TRBV12-4 with TRBJ2-7; D is uncertain. This CDR3 region has 13 residues. The V gene lost 8 bases and the J gene lost 4 bases, with 15 bases spanning the gap. The CDR3 sequence is CASGNIRSYEQYF. In nucleotides, the CDR3 is TGTGCCAGCGGGAACATTCGGTCGTACGAGCAGTACTTC.

This clonotype was seen a few times. The V and J genes are TRBV7-9 and TRBJ1-5, with D unresolved. In germline, CDR1 is SEHNR, CDR2 FQNEAQ (reference sequence). The CDR3 extends over 14 amino acids. V was shortened by 1 base and J by 7 bases, with 11 bases between the two germline ends. The CDR3 nucleotides read TGTGCCAGCAGCTTAGAGGGCAGCGCCCAGCCCCAGCATTTT. It translates to CASSLEGSAQPQHF.

This clonotype appeared many times. The rearrangement joins TRBV29-1 to TRBJ1-1, with 7 bases lining up with TRBD1. Trimming cost V 6 bases and J 3 bases; bases outside gene matches: 4. This CDR3 has 12 residues. Germline V CDR1 and CDR2: SQVTM, ANQGSEA. CDR3 sequence: CSVGDRDTEAFF. The CDR3 nucleotides are TGCAGCGTGGGCGACAGGGACACTGAAGCTTTCTTT.

The chain uses TRBV5-1 and TRBJ1-1, with D perhaps TRBD1 (6 bases). This CDR3 region has 15 residues. The V end was cut by 4 bases, the J end by 4 bases, with 17 bases between. Looked up from germline, CDR1 is SGHRS and CDR2 is YFSETQ. The CDR3 is CASSRQASPGTEAFF. CDR3 DNA: TGCGCCAGCAGCAGACAGGCGAGCCCGGGCACTGAAGCTTTCTTT.

The table lists this clonotype with many counts. The chain joins TRBV9 to TRBJ2-2; TRBD1 aligns across 7 bases. The CDR3 contains 15 residues. Germline V gene sequence: CDR1 SGDLS, CDR2 YYNGEE. V shed 4 bases, J shed 4 bases, and the junction held 7 bases outside the gene matches. This CDR3 is CASSLGTVPTGELFF. The CDR3 DNA reads TGTGCCAGCAGCCTCGGGACAGTTCCCACCGGGGAGCTGTTTTTT.

There are many counts of this clonotype. V gene TRBV9 combines with J gene TRBJ1-2, with no clear D. CDR1 is SGDLS and CDR2 is YYNGEE in the germline V gene. The CDR3 has 13 residues. V gave up 0 bases and J gave up 3 bases, with 6 bases separating them. This chain's CDR3 is CASSVEADYGYTF. The CDR3 region has the DNA TGTGCCAGCAGCGTAGAGGCAGACTATGGCTACACCTTC. Filled out from reference TRBV9 and TRBJ1-2, the complete variable domain reads DSGVTQTPKHLITATGQRVTLRCSPRSGDLSVYWYQQSLDQGLQFLIQYYNGEERAKGNILERFSAQQFPDLHSELNLSSLELGDSALYFCASSVEADYGYTFGSGTRLTVV.

This clonotype has more than one count but fewer than ten. This chain uses TRBV2 with TRBJ2-3, with TRBD2 identical over 8 bases. This CDR3 has 16 residues. Germline V gene sequence: CDR1 SNHLY, CDR2 FYNNEI. The trim removed 7 bases at V and 3 bases at J, leaving 12 bases unmatched. The CDR3 reads CASTLSSGRATDTQYF. The CDR3 DNA is TGTGCCAGCACCCTCTCCAGCGGGAGAGCAACAGATACGCAGTATTTT.

The sample holds many counts of this clonotype. This clone may be a read error of a much larger clone one base away. The chain uses TRBV7-9 and TRBJ2-7; no definite D call. This CDR3 is built from 12 residues. V lost 0 bases, J lost 5 bases, and 5 bases lay in between. CDR1 SEHNR and CDR2 FQNEAQ come from the germline V gene (reference sequence). The CDR3 reads CASSLAGDEQYF. CDR3 DNA sequence: TGTGCCAGCAGCTTAGCGGGTGACGAGCAGTACTTC.

This clonotype was detected ten times or more. A much larger clonotype is one base distant, so this may be a read error. The chain links TRBV28 to TRBJ2-5, with D perhaps matching TRBD2 (5 bases). The CDR3 totals 16 residues. Germline CDR1 is MDHEN and CDR2 is SYDVKM. The CDR3 sequence: CASSLSLGLTEETKYF. The CDR3 DNA follows: TGTGCCAGCAGTTTAAGCTTAGGACTCACCGAAGAGACCAAGTACTTC.

This clonotype has just one count. The V and J genes are TRBV5-1 and TRBJ1-2, with a weak D call TRBD1 (5 bases). Germline CDR1 reads SGHRS; CDR2 reads YFSETQ. The germline V and J ends were trimmed by 4 bases and 7 bases, with 23 bases remaining between them. The CDR3 is made up of 16 amino acids. DNA of the CDR3: TGCGCCAGCAGCAACCCGAGACAGTCAAGGCGGGGTGGCTACACCTTC. Residues: CASSNPRQSRRGGYTF.

The V call is TRBV12-3 or TRBV12-4, the J call TRBJ2-7, with a possible D match to TRBD2 (5 bases). The CDR3 is 11 residues long. Deletions cut 9 bases from V and 3 bases from J, with 9 bases between. For the CDR3, the DNA is TGTGCCAGTCGAGGGAACTACGAGCAGTACTTC. Its translation: CASRGNYEQYF.

This clonotype occurred many times. The V gene is TRBV5-6, the J gene TRBJ2-5; D may be TRBD1 (5 bases). CDR1 is SGHDT, CDR2 YYEEEE, per germline. Trimming cost V 2 bases and J 2 bases, with 7 bases left between them. There are 13 residues in the CDR3. The CDR3 reads CASSFQGQETQYF. CDR3 in DNA: TGTGCCAGCAGCTTTCAGGGTCAAGAGACCCAGTACTTC.

V gene TRBV3-1 combines with J gene TRBJ2-2; 9 bases agree with TRBD1. With 6 bases clipped from V and 7 bases from J, the junction kept 12 bases outside the gene matches. Germline-derived CDR1 and CDR2 are LGHDT and YNNKEL (reference sequence). The CDR3 spans 16 residues. The CDR3 DNA reads as TGTGCCAGCAGTACATCCGGGACAGGGTTTGGCGGGGAGCTGTTTTTT. The encoded protein is CASSTSGTGFGGELFF.

The V call is TRBV15, the J call TRBJ2-5; 9 bases line up with TRBD2. CDR1 is LNHNV and CDR2 is YYDKDF in the germline V gene (reference sequence). The length of the CDR3 is 17 residues. The junction had 9 bases not matched to a gene; V was cut back by 0 bases and J by 4 bases. The CDR3: CATSRDSAGGPGETQYF. In DNA form, the CDR3 reads TGTGCCACCAGCAGAGATTCGGCGGGAGGGCCAGGAGAGACCCAGTACTTC.

Points on this clonotype: At one end, the junction sequence differs from germline, possibly due to a read error. V and J are TRBV29-1 and TRBJ2-2, with 7 bases aligning to TRBD1. Germline lookup yields CDR1 SQVTM and CDR2 ANQGSEA. The CDR3 is 14 amino acids. The DNA of the CDR3 is TGCAGCGTGTACCGGGACAGCGACACCAGGGAGCTGTTTTTT. As protein: CSVYRDSDTRELFF.

J is TRBJ1-1 and V is TRBV16; D ambiguous. The CDR3 spans 12 residues. The germline V and J ends were trimmed by 3 bases and 5 bases, with 7 bases remaining between them. Germline assignment: CDR1 KGHSY and CDR2 FQNENV. The CDR3 coding sequence is TGTGCCAGCAGCCAGCGGAGGACTGAAGCTTTCTTT. This sequence encodes CASSQRRTEAFF. Combining the CDR3 with reference TRBV16 and TRBJ1-1 gives the whole variable domain GEEVAQTPKHLVRGEGQKAKLYCAPIKGHSYVFWYQQVLKNEFKFLISFQNENVFDETGMPKERFSAKCLPNSPCSLEIQATKLEDSAVYFCASSQRRTEAFFGQGTRLTVV.

Many counts were recorded for this clonotype. This chain links TRBV6-2 or TRBV6-3 with TRBJ2-7; TRBD1 is a possible D gene (6 bases). The CDR3 contains 14 residues. Germline assignment: CDR1 MNHEY and CDR2 SVGEGT. V was shortened by 5 bases and J by 5 bases, with 16 bases between the two germline ends. CDR3 sequence reads: CASSDPPTGHEQYF. The CDR3 DNA is TGTGCCAGCAGTGACCCCCCGACAGGCCACGAGCAGTACTTC.